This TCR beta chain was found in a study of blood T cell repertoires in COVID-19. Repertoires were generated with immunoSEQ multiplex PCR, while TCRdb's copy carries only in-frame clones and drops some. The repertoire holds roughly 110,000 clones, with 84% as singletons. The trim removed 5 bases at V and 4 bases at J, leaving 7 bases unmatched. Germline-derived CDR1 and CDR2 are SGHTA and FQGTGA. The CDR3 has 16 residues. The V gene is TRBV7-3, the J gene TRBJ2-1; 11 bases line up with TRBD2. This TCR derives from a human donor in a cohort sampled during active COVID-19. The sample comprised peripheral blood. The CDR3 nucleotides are TGTGCCAGCAGCAAATCCGGGACTAGCGGATACAATGAGCAGTTCTTC. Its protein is CASSKSGTSGYNEQFF.